What follows describes a single T cell receptor beta chain. The table came from immunoSEQ multiplex PCR; TCRdb's copy has only in-frame clones and leaves some out. The table has 130,000 or so clones, about 86% seen once; the top ten hold around 10%. The record originates from a study of control samples from healthy donors and cancer patients. CDR3 length: 15 residues. CDR1 SGHDN and CDR2 FVKESK come from the germline V gene. Trimming stripped 0 bases from V and 2 bases from J, with 9 bases between. The sequence was collected from a young man in good health. Source material: blood. V usage is TRBV14 and J usage is TRBJ2-3, with D possibly matching TRBD1 (5 bases). The CDR3 spells CASSQDWGPTDTQYF. The CDR3 DNA reads as TGTGCCAGCAGCCAAGACTGGGGCCCCACAGATACGCAGTATTTT.